This is a list of T cell receptor beta chains from one sample in a study of T cells in Graves' hyperthyroidism and ophthalmopathy. TCRdb re-called the multiplex PCR reads through MiXCR, storing one row per CDR3 protein. The sample has about 570,000 distinct CDR3 sequences; approximately 44% are singletons. The specimen sequenced was peripheral blood or thyroid tissue (not recorded which). The receptors come from an adult woman with Graves' disease, either hyperthyroidism or ophthalmopathy (not recorded which). CDR3s include the opening cysteine and the closing phenylalanine or tryptophan. D genes are given only for firm matches.

TRBJ2-7	.	TRBV5-1	CASSLEQEPYEQYF
TRBJ2-7	.	TRBV11-2	CASSPFRGGYPYEQYF
TRBJ2-7	.	TRBV11-3	CASSLIGLPYEQYF
TRBJ2-5	TRBD1	TRBV20-1	CSAGDRVRYETQYF
TRBJ2-5	.	TRBV7-3	CASSLRIGETQYF
TRBJ1-2	TRBD1	TRBV12-3/TRBV12-4	CASSPRRTGSGYGYTF
TRBJ2-7	.	TRBV6-5	CASSFGQPYYEQYF
TRBJ2-5	TRBD2	TRBV5-1	CASSLIAGDLRETQYF
TRBJ2-6	.	TRBV11-2	CASSPVKGANVLTF
TRBJ2-2	.	TRBV20-1	CSARVASGELFF
TRBJ2-7	.	TRBV7-9	CASSLNVGTIYEQYF
TRBJ2-7	TRBD2	TRBV5-6	CASSFVGGRVEEQYF
TRBJ2-7	TRBD2	TRBV7-6	CASSLSLANSYEQYF
TRBJ2-5	TRBD2	TRBV7-8	CASSQDVGGETQYF
TRBJ1-4	.	TRBV14	CASSPDVWENFILEKLFF
TRBJ2-7	TRBD1	TRBV13	CASSLGTGSEQYF
TRBJ1-4	.	TRBV7-9	CASSLGDHEKLFF
TRBJ1-1	TRBD1	TRBV19	CASSLRQGRDTEAFF
TRBJ1-1	TRBD1	TRBV6-5	CASSYEAFTGTGSEAFF
TRBJ2-2	.	TRBV20-1	CSAVSGNTGELFF
TRBJ2-7	.	TRBV29-1	CSVEMGRTYEQYF
TRBJ2-7	.	TRBV7-3	CASSVGSGPYEQYF
TRBJ1-2	.	TRBV15	CATSRDTGIYGYTF
TRBJ1-4	.	TRBV6-1	CASSESGGTNEKLFF
TRBJ1-6	TRBD1	TRBV10-3	CAISERTGDMPPLHF
TRBJ1-1	.	TRBV15	CATSRDGGNEAFF
TRBJ1-2	.	TRBV6-4	CASNQGYYGYTF
TRBJ2-7	TRBD1	TRBV29-1	CSVSQGDYEQYF
TRBJ2-5	.	TRBV11-1	CASSRFGTLGETQYF
TRBJ1-1	.	TRBV18	CASAGQHDTEAFF
TRBJ1-3	.	TRBV15	CATSRDVGAGNTIYF
TRBJ2-5	TRBD1	TRBV5-1	CASSLGTGPYQETQYF
TRBJ1-1	.	TRBV7-8	CASSLVETGSAFF
TRBJ1-2	.	TRBV20-1	CSARAEGVIF
TRBJ2-7	TRBD1	TRBV12-3/TRBV12-4	CASSTGTESSEQYF
TRBJ2-7	.	TRBV6-2/TRBV6-3	CASSFDSATYEQYF
TRBJ1-2	.	TRBV5-6	CASSLPGWSYGYTF
TRBJ1-5	TRBD1	TRBV7-9	CASSPDRDGQPQHF
TRBJ1-1	TRBD1	TRBV29-1	CSVGTGGKNTEAFF
TRBJ1-6	TRBD1	TRBV18	CASSPGQGSSPLHF
TRBJ2-5	.	TRBV12-3/TRBV12-4	CASTLGGGETQYF
TRBJ2-7	.	TRBV10-3	CAIQITDRGEQYF
TRBJ1-2	TRBD1	TRBV5-1	CASSQGTGNGYTF
TRBJ1-6	TRBD1	TRBV5-6	CASSQPGTGEDSPLHF
TRBJ2-5	TRBD2	TRBV11-2	CASSRGGNQPQYF
TRBJ2-5	TRBD1	TRBV7-2	CASSSAGTANQETQYF
TRBJ2-7	.	TRBV25-1	CASRGGSSYEQYF
TRBJ1-2	.	TRBV12-3/TRBV12-4	CASSFGAENGYTF
TRBJ2-7	TRBD1	TRBV24-1	CATSDRDRGNEQYF